Presented here are 22 T cell receptor beta chains from one specimen sequenced in a study of OX40 agonist ivuxolimab in advanced cancers. The repertoire was sequenced with immunoSEQ multiplex PCR; TCRdb's copy has only in-frame clones and lacks some. The sample carries 70,000 or so clones, 85% to 90% recorded once. The sample here was CD4+ or CD8+ T cells sorted from blood, taken in a trial of the OX40 agonist ivuxolimab. The receptors here all came from an adult with an advanced solid tumor such as melanoma, head and neck, liver or kidney cancer.

The chain links TRBV5-1 to TRBJ2-7, with D perhaps matching TRBD2 (5 bases). Germline loops: CDR1 SGHRS, CDR2 YFSETQ. The ends were cut back, 6 bases at V and 7 bases at J, with 14 bases in the middle. The CDR3 totals 12 residues. CDR3 nucleotide sequence: TGCGCCAGCAAGTTCGGCGGGCAGGAGCAGTACTTC. It is translated as CASKFGGQEQYF.

The chain is built from TRBV7-8 and TRBJ2-1; 8 positions match TRBD2. V was pared by 3 bases and J by 7 bases, with 5 bases of the junction left unmatched. This CDR3 spans 14 amino acids. Per germline, CDR1 SGHVS and CDR2 FQNEAQ. The CDR3 is CASSFPGLVNEQFF. The CDR3 coding sequence is TGTGCCAGCAGCTTCCCGGGACTAGTAAATGAGCAGTTCTTC.

This chain joins TRBV15 and TRBJ2-5; D remains ambiguous. Trimming took 0 bases from V and 2 from J, leaving 4 bases between them. The CDR3 sequence is 13 residues long. Per the germline V gene, CDR1 is LNHNV and CDR2 is YYDKDF (reference sequence). The CDR3 protein is CATSRDPQETQYF. CDR3 sequence (DNA): TGTGCCACCAGCAGAGACCCACAAGAGACCCAGTACTTC.

The chain combines TRBV10-1 with TRBJ2-7, with D possibly matching TRBD1 (5 bases). The CDR3 extends over 12 amino acids. Germline V CDR1 and CDR2: WNHNN, SYGVQD (reference sequence). V was trimmed by 5 bases and J by 5 bases, leaving 10 bases between them. Here the CDR3 DNA reads TGCGCCAGCAGTCCTGGGGCTAACGAGCAGTACTTC. Its protein is CASSPGANEQYF.

This chain uses TRBV18 with TRBJ2-7; a weak D match, TRBD1 (5 bases). Germline V gene lookup returns CDR1 KGHSH and CDR2 LQKENI. The CDR3 has 13 residues. V lost 3 bases and J lost 4, with 10 bases in between. CDR3 sequence: CASSPPTEYEQYF. The CDR3 DNA is TGTGCCAGCTCACCGCCGACAGAATACGAGCAGTACTTC.

This chain links TRBV19 with TRBJ1-2; D gene ambiguous. The CDR3 contains 14 residues. The germline V gene encodes CDR1 LNHDA and CDR2 SQIVND (reference sequence). The V gene lost 3 bases and the J gene lost 3 bases, with 11 bases spanning the gap. CDR3 protein: CASSISGSDYGYTF. CDR3 coding DNA: TGTGCCAGTAGTATTTCGGGGAGCGACTATGGCTACACCTTC.

This clone was picked up a small number of times. The rearrangement joins TRBV27 to TRBJ2-2; weak D call: TRBD1 (6 bases). The germline V gene encodes CDR1 MNHEY and CDR2 SMNVEV (reference sequence). The CDR3 extends over 16 amino acids. V was shortened by 2 bases and J by 2 bases, with 12 bases between the two germline ends. CDR3: CASSLMSGVNTGELFF. CDR3 DNA sequence: TGTGCCAGCAGTTTAATGTCAGGGGTTAACACCGGGGAGCTGTTTTTT.

J is TRBJ2-3 and V is TRBV9; 10 bases fit TRBD2. Germline CDR1 reads SGDLS; CDR2 reads YYNGEE. J lost 2 bases, V lost 0 bases, and 9 bases had no gene match. This CDR3 has 18 amino acids. CDR3 DNA: TGTGCCAGCAGCGTAGGAGGGGGGACTAGCGCGGACACAGATACGCAGTATTTT. Amino acids: CASSVGGGTSADTDTQYF.

V gene TRBV29-1 combines with J gene TRBJ2-7, with a possible D match to TRBD2 (6 bases). The CDR3 length is 14 residues. V was shortened by 6 bases and J by 0 bases, with 15 bases between the two germline ends. Per the germline V gene, CDR1 is SQVTM and CDR2 is ANQGSEA. CDR3 residues: CSVSRGMSSYEQYF. Here the CDR3 DNA reads TGCAGCGTCAGCCGCGGGATGAGCTCCTACGAGCAGTACTTC.

V usage is TRBV28 and J usage is TRBJ1-5, with D unresolved. The CDR3 has 12 residues. V was trimmed by 8 bases and J by 7 bases, leaving 12 bases between them. Germline CDR1 is MDHEN and CDR2 is SYDVKM. The CDR3 loop reads CASSQVSQPQHF. CDR3 sequence (DNA): TGTGCCAGCTCCCAGGTCTCCCAGCCCCAGCATTTT.

This clone came up a few times. V usage is TRBV18 and J usage is TRBJ2-4; no reliable D call. V lost 0 bases to trimming and J lost 0 bases, with 12 bases between them. The length of the CDR3 is 17 residues. Germline lookup yields CDR1 KGHSH and CDR2 LQKENI. DNA for the CDR3: TGTGCCAGCTCACCACCTATGCGAGTCATAGCCAAAAACATTCAGTACTTC. Its protein product is CASSPPMRVIAKNIQYF.

V usage is TRBV30 and J usage is TRBJ2-1; D is perhaps TRBD2 (6 bases). This CDR3 has 13 amino acids. Germline CDR1 is GTSNPN and CDR2 is SVGIG (reference sequence). V was pared by 2 bases and J by 9 bases, with 14 bases between. CDR3 in DNA: TGTGCCTGGAGTCAACTAGCCCCCCCTGAGCAGTTCTTC. Translating it yields CAWSQLAPPEQFF.

The CDR3 spells CASSLVRTGGAGYTF. In DNA, the CDR3 is TGTGCCAGCAGCTTAGTTCGGACAGGGGGCGCGGGCTACACCTTC. The chain is built from TRBV11-2 and TRBJ1-2, with 11 bases that match TRBD1. The V gene's germline CDR1 is SGHAT and CDR2 FQNNGV. The length of the CDR3 is 15 residues. The trim removed 1 base at V and 8 bases at J, leaving 6 bases unmatched.

V usage is TRBV5-1 and J usage is TRBJ1-1; 7 nucleotides line up with TRBD1. The CDR3 is made up of 15 amino acids. V lost 4 bases, J lost 1 base, and 7 bases stayed unmatched. The germline V gene encodes CDR1 SGHRS and CDR2 YFSETQ. The CDR3 region has the DNA TGCGCCAGCAGCGGCTCAGGGGGTTGGAACACTGAAGCTTTCTTT. Protein product: CASSGSGGWNTEAFF. Together with reference TRBV5-1 and TRBJ1-1, the CDR3 gives the full variable domain: KAGVTQTPRYLIKTRGQQVTLSCSPISGHRSVSWYQQTPGQGLQFLFEYFSETQRNKGNFPGRFSGRQFSNSRSEMNVSTLELGDSALYLCASSGSGGWNTEAFFGQGTRLTVV.

The genes are TRBV7-2 and TRBJ1-5; 9 bases fit TRBD1. This CDR3 comprises 15 residues. V was clipped by 1 base and J by 6 bases; unmatched bases: 4. Germline assignment: CDR1 SGHTA and CDR2 FQGNSA. In nucleotides, the CDR3 is TGTGCCAGCAGCTTAGACAGGGGGCGAAGTCAGCCCCAGCATTTT. Amino acid sequence: CASSLDRGRSQPQHF.

The genes are TRBV2 and TRBJ2-1; D not certain. Trimming took off 6 bases at V and 4 bases at J, with 4 bases between the two ends. This CDR3 is 11 amino acids long. The germline gives CDR1 SNHLY, CDR2 FYNNEI. The CDR3 loop reads CASSGYNEQFF. The CDR3 nucleotides are TGTGCCAGCAGCGGGTACAATGAGCAGTTCTTC. Complete variable domain (other parts from reference TRBV2 and TRBJ2-1): EPEVTQTPSHQVTQMGQEVILRCVPISNHLYFYWYRQILGQKVEFLVSFYNNEISEKSEIFDDQFSVERPDGSNFTLKIRSTKLEDSAMYFCASSGYNEQFFGPGTRLTVL.

This chain uses TRBV14 with TRBJ2-5; maybe TRBD2 (6 bases). Germline V gives CDR1 SGHDN, CDR2 FVKESK. This CDR3 has 13 residues. Between the trimmed V and J ends, which lost 1 base and 9 bases, there was a span of 12 bases. The DNA of the CDR3 is TGTGCCAGCAGCCAAGTCCAATGGGGGGCCCAGTACTTC. It codes for CASSQVQWGAQYF.

This chain connects TRBV9 to TRBJ2-1; 9 bases map to TRBD2. The germline gives CDR1 SGDLS, CDR2 YYNGEE. V lost 0 bases, J lost 8 bases, and 6 bases stayed unmatched. There are 15 residues in the CDR3. Here the CDR3 reads CASSVVGSGSDEQFF. As DNA, the CDR3 is TGTGCCAGCAGCGTAGTGGGTAGCGGGAGTGATGAGCAGTTCTTC. The variable domain in full, completed from reference TRBV9 and TRBJ2-1, reads DSGVTQTPKHLITATGQRVTLRCSPRSGDLSVYWYQQSLDQGLQFLIQYYNGEERAKGNILERFSAQQFPDLHSELNLSSLELGDSALYFCASSVVGSGSDEQFFGPGTRLTVL.

The chain is built from TRBV6-1 and TRBJ1-2; D gene ambiguous. The germline CDR1 and CDR2 sequences are MNHNS and SASEGT. Trimming took 6 bases from V and 8 from J, leaving 19 bases between them. The CDR3 spans 14 residues. CDR3 sequence reads: CASSSDRPGYGYTF. The CDR3 bases are TGTGCCAGCAGCTCTGATCGGCCGGGCTACGGCTACACCTTC.

V gene TRBV6-5 combines with J gene TRBJ1-2, with D hard to call. This CDR3 is 13 amino acids long. CDR1 and CDR2 from the germline V gene are MNHEY and SVGAGI. The V and J ends lost 6 bases and 7 bases respectively, with 15 bases between them. CDR3: CASRTGSTAGYTF. For the CDR3, the DNA is TGTGCCAGCAGGACCGGGTCTACTGCTGGCTACACCTTC.

V is TRBV5-1 and J is TRBJ2-7; D may be TRBD1 (6 bases). Trimming took 7 bases from V and 0 from J, leaving 17 bases between them. This CDR3 is 15 amino acids long. Germline V gene data show CDR1 as SGHRS and CDR2 as YFSETQ. DNA of the CDR3: TGCGCCAGCGCCAAGGGTGAAGGGGGCTCCTACGAGCAGTACTTC. Protein: CASAKGEGGSYEQYF.

This clone was seen a single time. The J gene is TRBJ2-7, the V gene TRBV5-1, with D perhaps TRBD1 (6 bases). V was shortened by 4 bases and J by 6 bases, with 14 bases between the two germline ends. From germline, CDR1 is SGHRS and CDR2 YFSETQ. CDR3 length: 13 residues. The CDR3 DNA reads TGCGCCAGCAGCCCGGACAGCTACGGCGAGCAGTACTTC. Residues: CASSPDSYGEQYF.